A single TCR beta chain is shown here with its context. The authors' processing: The assay estimated nucleated cells by amplifying reference gene primers. Profiling relied on immunoSEQ multiplex PCR, and the TCRdb table lists in-frame clones only, not all of them. V and J calls and clone size are copied from that table; D and trimming were computed from the DNA. The sample holds about 70,000 clones; approximately 86% are singletons and the top ten take 13%. From germline, CDR1 is SNHLY and CDR2 FYNNEI. The V gene end was trimmed by 5 bases and the J gene end by 9 bases; junction bases not matched to a gene: 18. The CDR3 consists of 17 residues. This entry belongs to a study of blood T cell repertoires in COVID-19. About the research overall: Sample material is recorded as cDNA or gDNA derived from T cells, B-cell-depleted T cells, or PBMCs.

Sequencing was carried out using peripheral blood. The chain uses TRBV2 and TRBJ1-4, with 7 nucleotides matching TRBD1. The receptor comes from a woman aged 55-69 years with acute or convalescent COVID-19. CDR3 nucleotide sequence: TGTGCCAGCAGTAACGTCCCGGGACAGCCCCCTTACCAAAAACTGTTTTTT. Encoded protein: CASSNVPGQPPYQKLFF.